This paragraph reports one T cell receptor (beta chain). This entry is derived from a study of OX40 agonist ivuxolimab in advanced cancers. Trimming shortened V by 4 bases and J by 0 bases, and 7 bases separated the two germline ends. CDR1 MDHEN and CDR2 SYDVKM come from the germline V gene. This CDR3 has 15 amino acids. This table comes from immunoSEQ multiplex PCR, and its TCRdb copy is limited to in-frame clones, with some not included. The repertoire has some 77,000 clones, 90% of them found once; the top ten carry more than 1.5%. This clonotype was obtained from an adult with an advanced solid tumor such as melanoma, head and neck, liver or kidney cancer. The starting material was CD4+ or CD8+ T cells sorted from blood, obtained in a trial of the OX40 agonist ivuxolimab. This chain uses TRBV28 with TRBJ2-6; TRBD2 is a possible D gene (5 bases). The CDR3: CASSSGYSGANVLTF. The DNA for the CDR3 is TGTGCCAGCAGTTCGGGGTACTCTGGGGCCAACGTCCTGACTTTC. The complete variable domain, with remaining parts taken from reference TRBV28 and TRBJ2-6, reads DVKVTQSSRYLVKRTGEKVFLECVQDMDHENMFWYRQDPGLGLRLIYFSYDVKMKEKGDIPEGYSVSREKKERFSLILESASTNQTSMYLCASSSGYSGANVLTFGAGSRLTVL.